Reported below is one T cell receptor (beta chain). Antigen unknown. The sample belongs to a study of post-analysis software for immune sequencing data. Study-level points and caveats: Four or five TRBV segments (TRBV5-6, TRBV5-1 and TRBV20-1 among them) occurred more frequently in patients than in controls.

cDNA libraries for TCR beta contained unique molecular identifiers. The yield from around 1 to 10 million T cells was around 500,000 cDNA molecules in total. Using its own MiXCR run on the PCR reads, TCRdb lists one record per CDR3 protein. The table shows hundreds of thousands of distinct CDR3 sequences, with around 37% occurring only once. V dropped 4 bases and J dropped 8; count of bases not matched to a gene: 12. CDR1 is SGHRS, CDR2 YFSETQ, per germline. This CDR3 is 15 amino acids long. V is TRBV5-1 and J is TRBJ1-2; the match to TRBD1 covers 9 bases. This clonotype originated in a girl between 10 and 17 years old with multiple sclerosis. Sequenced: blood. DNA of the CDR3: TGCGCCAGCAGCCCGGACAGGGGTCGGGGCCAAGGCTACACCTTC. Protein sequence: CASSPDRGRGQGYTF. The variable domain in full, completed from reference TRBV5-1 and TRBJ1-2, reads KAGVTQTPRYLIKTRGQQVTLSCSPISGHRSVSWYQQTPGQGLQFLFEYFSETQRNKGNFPGRFSGRQFSNSRSEMNVSTLELGDSALYLCASSPDRGRGQGYTFGSGTRLTVV.